The rows below give T cell receptor beta chains drawn from one sample of a study of neurological immune-mediated disorders. Via MiXCR, TCRdb re-called the 5' RACE reads, giving one row per CDR3 protein. The data show approximately 48,000 distinct CDR3 sequences, approximately 3% seen once. The sample consisted of PBMCs. These receptors were taken from a woman aged 45-65 years with multiple sclerosis. The CDR3 runs from the conserved cysteine through the conserved F or W. A D gene is named only where the DNA matches it firmly. Clone size is given for some rows only: seen once, a few or many times, or a class if the clone is expanded.

V	D	size	J	DNA	CDR3
TRBV2	.	many	TRBJ2-5	TGTGCCAGCAGTGAATTTCGGGGAATCGGGACCCAGTACTTC	CASSEFRGIGTQYF
TRBV7-9	.	many	TRBJ2-3	TGTGCCAGCAGCTTAGCCCTACTCACAGATACGCAGTATTTT	CASSLALLTDTQYF
TRBV7-9	.	many	TRBJ2-3	TGTGCCAGCAGCTTAGGGGTCCAGGGGACAGATACGCAGTATTTT	CASSLGVQGTDTQYF
TRBV9	.	many	TRBJ2-3	TGTGCCAGCAGCGTAAAGGGGATCCGCACAGATACGCAGTATTTT	CASSVKGIRTDTQYF
TRBV11-2	TRBD1	few	TRBJ2-7	TGTGCCAGCAGCTTAGCCGGGACAGGGGGCGCGTCTGTACTAGCCACCTACGAGCAGTACTTC	CASSLAGTGGASVLATYEQYF
TRBV5-1	TRBD1	many	TRBJ1-2	TGCGCCAGCAGCCCCGGACAGGGTAACTATGGCTACACCTTC	CASSPGQGNYGYTF
TRBV19	TRBD1	few	TRBJ1-5	TGTGCCAGTAGTAGCGGCGACAGGGTAGGGCAGCCCCAGCATTTT	CASSSGDRVGQPQHF
TRBV18	.	many	TRBJ2-1	TGTGCCAGCTCACCCGGGGCCTACAATGAGCAGTTCTTC	CASSPGAYNEQFF
TRBV7-6	TRBD2	many	TRBJ2-1	TGTGCCAGCAGCCCGGGGGGACTAAGCGCAGATGAGCAGTTCTTC	CASSPGGLSADEQFF
TRBV4-2	.	many	TRBJ1-1	TGTGCCAGCAGCCAAGTCAACGCAAACACTGAAGCTTTCTTT	CASSQVNANTEAFF
TRBV20-1	TRBD2	.	TRBJ2-1	TGCAGTGCGATCACCGGGACTAGCGGGGGGCTATCCTACAATGAGCAGTTCTTC	CSAITGTSGGLSYNEQFF
TRBV27	TRBD1	many	TRBJ1-2	TGTGCCAGCAGTCCAAACAGACAGGGGAAAAGCTACACCTTC	CASSPNRQGKSYTF
TRBV10-3	TRBD2	many	TRBJ2-5	TGTGCCATCAGTGCCGGACTAGCGGGAGGACGAGAGACCCAGTACTTC	CAISAGLAGGRETQYF
TRBV9	.	many	TRBJ2-7	TGTGCCAGCAGCCCAGCTACCTCACAGGGAGGGCGGAACGAGCAGTACTTC	CASSPATSQGGRNEQYF
TRBV5-1	.	many	TRBJ2-4	TGCGCCAGCAGCTTGGACAGTTACCTAGCCAAAAACATTCAGTACTTC	CASSLDSYLAKNIQYF
TRBV20-1	.	many	TRBJ2-2	TGCAGTGTCCCCCGTCTACACCGGGACACCGGGGAGCTGTTTTTT	CSVPRLHRDTGELFF
TRBV12-3/TRBV12-4	TRBD1	many	TRBJ1-5	TGTGCCAGCAGCGTGGGGAGAGACAGGGGAAACCAGCCCCAGCATTTT	CASSVGRDRGNQPQHF
TRBV5-1	TRBD1	many	TRBJ1-2	TGCGCCAGCAGCTCCTCGACAGGGGCCGGCTATGGCTACACCTTC	CASSSSTGAGYGYTF
TRBV7-9	.	many	TRBJ1-2	TGTGCCAGCAGCTTAGCGACAGACTATGGCTACACCTTC	CASSLATDYGYTF
TRBV5-6	TRBD2	many	TRBJ2-3	TGTGCCAGCAGCTTGGGGACACTAGCGGCAGATACGCAGTATTTT	CASSLGTLAADTQYF
TRBV7-8	.	many	TRBJ2-7	TGTGCCAGCAGCGGACCGCCGCTTGGAGGGAGCGAGCAGTACTTC	CASSGPPLGGSEQYF
TRBV7-9	.	many	TRBJ1-1	TGTGCCAGCAGCTTATTCGGGGGCTCGACTGAAGCTTTCTTT	CASSLFGGSTEAFF
TRBV13	.	many	TRBJ2-5	TGTGCCAGCAGCTCCGGGGCTATCCAAGAGACCCAGTACTTC	CASSSGAIQETQYF
TRBV5-1	.	medium-sized	TRBJ1-1	TGCGCCAGCAGCGTGGGACCGAGTTCTGGTGAAGCTTTCTTT	CASSVGPSSGEAFF
TRBV30	TRBD1	many	TRBJ1-5	TGTGCCTGGAGGGAACAGGGGACGGATCAGCCCCAGCATTTT	CAWREQGTDQPQHF
TRBV28	.	many	TRBJ2-2	TGTGCCAGCAGTTTATTTGGGGGGCGATCCGGGGAGCTGTTTTTT	CASSLFGGRSGELFF